The 23 T cell receptor beta chains listed next were all sequenced from one sample in a study. The TRBV12-4/TRBJ1-2 clonotypes were amplified using barcode primers with ligated adaptors. In TCRdb, the multiplex PCR reads were re-called with MiXCR into one record per CDR3 protein. The sample contains roughly 1,600 distinct CDR3 sequences, around 4.2% of which appear only once. What was sequenced was naive CD4+ T cells sorted from blood. Specified subset: naive CD4+ T cells, CD4+CD45RA+CD25-. The receptors here all came from a female donor with breast cancer.

This clonotype is labeled medium-sized. The rearrangement joins TRBV12-3 or TRBV12-4 to TRBJ1-2; D call uncertain. The CDR3 has 12 residues. Trimming cost V 3 bases and J 7 bases, with 9 bases left between them. This CDR3 reads CASSLGPAGYTF. CDR3 DNA sequence: TGTGCCAGCAGTTTGGGCCCCGCTGGCTACACCTTC.

This clonotype is judged medium-sized. V and J are TRBV12-3 or TRBV12-4 and TRBJ1-2; D gene ambiguous. The CDR3 has 15 amino acids. Trimming removed 2 bases from V and 1 base from J, with 11 bases in between. The CDR3 nucleotides are TGTGCCAGCAGTTTACGCTCCGGCTTTAACTATGGCTACACCTTC. The encoded protein is CASSLRSGFNYGYTF.

This clonotype is medium-sized within its sample. This sequence joins TRBV12-3 or TRBV12-4 and TRBJ1-2, with D uncertain. V lost 3 bases and J lost 6, with 8 bases in between. The CDR3 has 12 residues. The CDR3 here is CASSLTNNGYTF. CDR3 coding DNA: TGTGCCAGCAGTTTGACGAACAATGGCTACACCTTC.

Within the sample, this clonotype is medium-sized. The chain employs TRBV12-3 or TRBV12-4 and TRBJ1-2; a weak D match, TRBD1 (5 bases). The CDR3 consists of 14 residues. V lost 6 bases, J lost 5 bases, and 16 bases lay in between. Here the CDR3 DNA reads TGTGCCAGCAGCACCCAAGGGGACGTTTATGGCTACACCTTC. This encodes CASSTQGDVYGYTF.

This clonotype was observed at least ten times. The chain has TRBV12-3 or TRBV12-4 and TRBJ1-2; possible D gene TRBD1, 6 bases. With 8 bases removed from V and 8 bases from J, the gap between germline ends came to 15 bases. The CDR3 is 12 residues long. In DNA form, the CDR3 reads TGTGCCAGCCGCAAAGGACAGCAAGGCTACACCTTC. Residues: CASRKGQQGYTF.

By sample share, this clonotype is medium-sized. The chain uses TRBV12-3 or TRBV12-4 and TRBJ1-2; no reliable D call. V gave up 6 bases and J gave up 0 bases, with 11 bases separating them. This CDR3 is built from 14 residues. CDR3 in DNA: TGTGCCAGCAGCGAGAGACCGGCTAACTATGGCTACACCTTC. This codes for CASSERPANYGYTF.

This clonotype was seen ten or more times. The gene calls are TRBV12-3 or TRBV12-4 and TRBJ1-2, with a tentative D call TRBD1 (5 bases). CDR3 length equals 13 residues. V was shortened by 2 bases and J by 3 bases, with 7 bases between the two germline ends. The CDR3 loop reads CASSLLGDYGYTF. CDR3 bases: TGTGCCAGCAGTTTATTAGGGGACTATGGCTACACCTTC.

This clonotype counts as medium-sized. This chain's CDR3 is CASSPDSTYGYTF. CDR3 nucleotides: TGTGCCAGCAGTCCCGACTCCACCTATGGCTACACCTTC. The V gene is TRBV12-3 or TRBV12-4, the J gene TRBJ1-2; D is ambiguous. This CDR3 region has 13 residues. With 5 bases removed from V and 4 bases from J, the gap between germline ends came to 11 bases.

By its share, this clonotype is medium-sized. The chain recombines TRBV12-3 or TRBV12-4 with TRBJ1-2; D is undetermined. The V end lost 5 bases, the J end lost 3 bases, and 10 bases lay between the germline ends. The CDR3 is made up of 13 amino acids. The CDR3 loop reads CASSPRRDYGYTF. As DNA, the CDR3 is TGTGCCAGCAGTCCCCGGAGGGACTATGGCTACACCTTC.

This clonotype is termed large. The chain combines TRBV12-3 or TRBV12-4 with TRBJ1-2; 9 nucleotides match TRBD1. After removal of 2 bases from V and 11 bases from J, the junction contained 9 bases not matched to a gene. The CDR3 length is 14 residues. As DNA, the CDR3 is TGTGCCAGCAGTTTAAGGACGGACAGGGGCCGTTACACCTTC. Its translation: CASSLRTDRGRYTF.

In its sample, this clonotype is medium-sized. The chain employs TRBV12-3 or TRBV12-4 and TRBJ1-2; D remains ambiguous. Trimming took 3 bases from V and 5 from J, leaving 13 bases between them. CDR3 length: 14 residues. The CDR3 sequence is CASSFAGPGYGYTF. In DNA, the CDR3 is TGTGCCAGCAGTTTTGCAGGACCTGGGTATGGCTACACCTTC.

By sample fraction, this clonotype is medium-sized. This rearrangement joins TRBV12-3 or TRBV12-4 to TRBJ1-2; possible D gene TRBD1, 5 bases. This CDR3 has 14 amino acids. Deletions cut 6 bases from V and 5 bases from J, with 16 bases between. CDR3: CASSGTQLRYGYTF. The DNA of the CDR3 is TGTGCCAGCAGCGGGACGCAGCTCCGTTATGGCTACACCTTC.

By share of the sample, this clonotype is medium-sized. This sequence joins TRBV12-3 or TRBV12-4 and TRBJ1-2; D gene ambiguous. The CDR3 is 11 amino acids. V lost 7 bases, J lost 6 bases, and 9 bases lay in between. The CDR3 region is CASNGGHGYTF. DNA for the CDR3: TGTGCCAGCAACGGAGGGCATGGCTACACCTTC.

This clonotype qualifies as medium-sized. CDR3 nucleotide sequence: TGTGCCAGCAGCAATAGACGGTCCTATGGCTACACCTTC. Its translation: CASSNRRSYGYTF. This chain connects TRBV12-3 or TRBV12-4 to TRBJ1-2; unclear D gene. Deletions cut 6 bases from V and 4 bases from J, with 12 bases between. This CDR3 comprises 13 residues.

V and J are TRBV12-3 or TRBV12-4 and TRBJ1-2, with D unclear. This CDR3 is 13 amino acids long. V lost 4 bases and J lost 7, with 13 bases in between. CDR3 in DNA: TGTGCCAGCAGTTGGGAAGGGTCGTTTGGCTACACCTTC. It encodes CASSWEGSFGYTF.

This clonotype was picked up many times. The chain uses TRBV12-3 or TRBV12-4 and TRBJ1-2, with 7 nucleotides matching TRBD1. The CDR3 covers 16 residues. Trimming at V came to 5 bases and at J to 2 bases, leaving 11 bases not matched to a gene. This CDR3 is CASSISRTGLNYGYTF. CDR3 DNA: TGTGCCAGCAGTATATCCCGGACAGGATTAAACTATGGCTACACCTTC.

This clonotype was seen ten or more times. The rearrangement uses TRBV12-3 or TRBV12-4 and TRBJ1-2; D remains unclear. V was cut by 3 bases and J by 8 bases, with 13 bases left in between. The CDR3 runs to 13 residues. The CDR3 is CASSLRAPRGYTF. In nucleotides, the CDR3 is TGTGCCAGCAGTTTGCGGGCACCTCGGGGCTACACCTTC.

The chain joins TRBV12-3 or TRBV12-4 to TRBJ1-2; 7 bases align to TRBD1. The CDR3 covers 14 residues. J gave up 5 bases and V 3 bases, and 6 bases lay outside the gene matches. The CDR3 here is CASSFDRAVYGYTF. The CDR3 DNA reads TGTGCCAGCAGTTTTGACAGGGCGGTTTATGGCTACACCTTC.

This clonotype showed up many times. The V gene is TRBV12-3 or TRBV12-4, the J gene TRBJ1-2; tentatively, D is TRBD1 (6 bases). This CDR3 has 13 amino acids. The V end lost 6 bases, the J end lost 4 bases, and 12 bases lay between the germline ends. This CDR3 is CASSRDKSYGYTF. For the CDR3, the DNA is TGTGCCAGCAGCCGGGACAAAAGCTATGGCTACACCTTC.

Many counts were recorded for this clonotype. The chain couples TRBV12-3 or TRBV12-4 to TRBJ1-2; D remains ambiguous. Trimming pared 4 bases from V and 4 bases from J, leaving 16 bases between. The CDR3 is 15 residues long. As DNA, the CDR3 is TGTGCCAGCAGTTCGCGGGCGCGGGATGTCTATGGCTACACCTTC. Translating gives CASSSRARDVYGYTF.

Comments on this clonotype: Germline is not matched at one junction end, which may reflect a read error. The chain uses TRBV12-3 or TRBV12-4 and TRBJ1-2; D remains ambiguous. The CDR3 loop spans 12 amino acids. CDR3 sequence reads: CASSLDAYGYTF. For the CDR3, the DNA is TGTGCCAGCAGCTTAGATGCCTATGGCTACACCTTC.

The chain employs TRBV12-3 or TRBV12-4 and TRBJ1-2; possible D gene TRBD1, 5 bases. V dropped 6 bases and J dropped 7 bases, with 18 bases sitting between them. The CDR3 is 14 residues long. CDR3 sequence reads: CASSFLGGEGGYTF. CDR3 DNA: TGTGCCAGCAGCTTCCTCGGAGGGGAAGGTGGCTACACCTTC.

In its sample, this clonotype ranks as medium-sized. The chain carries TRBV12-3 or TRBV12-4 and TRBJ1-2, with TRBD1 identical over 7 bases. The CDR3 has 12 amino acids. Trimming cost V 6 bases and J 6 bases; bases outside gene matches: 4. The CDR3 DNA follows: TGTGCCAGCAGACAGGGGCTCGATGGCTACACCTTC. As protein: CASRQGLDGYTF.